The 5 T cell receptor beta chains presented below share a single source sample, sequenced in a study of shared clonotypes between healthy human individuals. The repertoire was sequenced with immunoSEQ multiplex PCR; TCRdb's copy has only in-frame clones and lacks some. This sample yields hundreds of thousands of clones, of which 95% to 98% are seen a single time; approximately 0.3% belongs to the top ten. Naive-designated CD8 cells lacked CD45RO, were positively enriched for CCR7, and omitted terminally differentiated effector memory CD45RA+ cells. Sample: naive CD8+ T cells sorted from blood. The receptors come from a man under 40 in good health.

This chain joins TRBV6-5 and TRBJ2-5; 7 positions agree with TRBD2. Trimming cost V 4 bases and J 3 bases; bases outside gene matches: 8. The CDR3 spans 15 residues. Per germline, CDR1 MNHEY and CDR2 SVGAGI. CDR3 bases: TGTGCCAGCAGTTCCATCGCGGGAGAGAAAGAGACCCAGTACTTC. This codes for CASSSIAGEKETQYF.

The gene calls are TRBV19 and TRBJ2-1; D is unclear. Germline assignment: CDR1 LNHDA and CDR2 SQIVND (reference sequence). This CDR3 is 15 amino acids long. Trimming pared 1 base from V and 4 bases from J, leaving 11 bases between. Written as DNA, the CDR3 is TGTGCCAGTAGTATAGGTCCTCCACCTTACAATGAGCAGTTCTTC. It specifies CASSIGPPPYNEQFF. The full variable domain, completed using reference TRBV19 and TRBJ2-1, is DGGITQSPKYLFRKEGQNVTLSCEQNLNHDAMYWYRQDPGQGLRLIYYSQIVNDFQKGDIAEGYSVSREKKESFPLTVTSAQKNPTAFYLCASSIGPPPYNEQFFGPGTRLTVL.

V gene TRBV25-1 combines with J gene TRBJ2-2; D possibly corresponds to TRBD1 (5 bases). This CDR3 region has 17 residues. Trimming removed 3 bases at V and 7 bases at J, with 21 bases between. Germline-derived CDR1 and CDR2 are MGHDK and SYGVNS. The DNA of the CDR3 is TGTGCCAGCAGTGAGGACACCCCTCTCACGGTCTACGGGGAGCTGTTTTTT. This codes for CASSEDTPLTVYGELFF.

The chain links TRBV2 to TRBJ2-1, with 12 bases aligning to TRBD2. The CDR3 is 13 amino acids. V trimming: 7 bases; J trimming: 11 bases; junction bases outside the gene matches: 6. Germline V lookup: CDR1 SNHLY, CDR2 FYNNEI. DNA of the CDR3: TGTGCCAGCACCCCGACTAGCGGGAGACAGCAGTTCTTC. Its translation: CASTPTSGRQQFF.

Details on this clone: At the DNA level, this CDR3 is encoded by other sequences in the same sample as well. This chain connects TRBV5-6 to TRBJ2-7; no definite D call. V lost 0 bases and J 1 base, leaving 5 bases between the germline ends. This CDR3 has 13 residues. Germline-derived CDR1 and CDR2 are SGHDT and YYEEEE. This CDR3 is CASSLGQSYEQYF. CDR3 DNA sequence: TGTGCCAGCAGCTTGGGCCAGTCCTACGAGCAGTACTTC.